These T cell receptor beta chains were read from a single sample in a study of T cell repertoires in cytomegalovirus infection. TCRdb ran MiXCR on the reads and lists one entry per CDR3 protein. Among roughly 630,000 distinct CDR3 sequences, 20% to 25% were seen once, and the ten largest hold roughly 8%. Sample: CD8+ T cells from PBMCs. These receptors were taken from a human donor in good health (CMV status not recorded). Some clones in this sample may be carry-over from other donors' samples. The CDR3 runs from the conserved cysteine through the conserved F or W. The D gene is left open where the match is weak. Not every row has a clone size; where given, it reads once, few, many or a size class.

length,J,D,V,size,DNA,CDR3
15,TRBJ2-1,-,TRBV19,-,TGTGCCAGTAGTATAGACCTACAGGGCTACAATGAGCAGTTCTTC,CASSIDLQGYNEQFF
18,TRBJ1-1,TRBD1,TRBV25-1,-,TGTGCCAGCAGCCATTATTCCCGGGACAGGGGGAGGAACACTGAAGCTTTCTTT,CASSHYSRDRGRNTEAFF
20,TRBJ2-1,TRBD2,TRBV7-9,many,TGTGCCAGCAGCCAGAGTATTGGACTAGCGGGGGGCCCCCTGGGCAATGAGCAGTTCTTC,CASSQSIGLAGGPLGNEQFF
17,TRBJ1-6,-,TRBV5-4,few,TGTGCCAGCAGCGCCGGGACCCAGAGCTCCTATAATTCACCCCTCCACTTT,CASSAGTQSSYNSPLHF
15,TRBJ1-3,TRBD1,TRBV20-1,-,TGCAGTGCTTCCGGCACAGGGGAACCAGGAAACACCATATATTTT,CSASGTGEPGNTIYF
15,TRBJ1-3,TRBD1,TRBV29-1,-,TGCAGCGTTGTAGGGACAGGATCGTCTGGAAACACCATATATTTT,CSVVGTGSSGNTIYF
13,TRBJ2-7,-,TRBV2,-,TGTGCCAGCATTGGGGGCTTCTCCTACGAGCAGTACTTC,CASIGGFSYEQYF
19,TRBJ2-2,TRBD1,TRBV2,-,TGTGCCAGCAGTCGAGAGGGGGCCGGACTTAAACCGAACACCGGGGAGCTGTTTTTT,CASSREGAGLKPNTGELFF
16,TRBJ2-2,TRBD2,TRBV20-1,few,TGCAGTGCTAGAGTACCAGCGGGGGGGCTGACCGGGGAGCTGTTTTTT,CSARVPAGGLTGELFF
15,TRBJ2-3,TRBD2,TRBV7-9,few,TGTGCCGAGGGGCGGGCTAGCGGAGACACAGATACGCAGTATTTT,CAEGRASGDTDTQYF
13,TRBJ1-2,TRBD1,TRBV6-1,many,TGTGCCAGCAGTGGACAGGGGATTTCCACCTACACCTTC,CASSGQGISTYTF
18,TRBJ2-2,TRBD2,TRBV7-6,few,TGTGCCAGCAGCTTTCGGACTAGCGTGGCTTTGGGCACCGGGGAGCTGTTTTTT,CASSFRTSVALGTGELFF
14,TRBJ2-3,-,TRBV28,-,TGTGCCAGCAGTCTTCGCGGGTTCCCAGATACGCAGTATTTT,CASSLRGFPDTQYF
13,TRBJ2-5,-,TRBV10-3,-,TGTGCCATCAGTGAACCCCAGCAAGAGACCCAGTACTTC,CAISEPQQETQYF
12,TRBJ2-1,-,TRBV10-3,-,TGTGCCATCCTCCTGGGGAACAATGAGCAGTTCTTC,CAILLGNNEQFF
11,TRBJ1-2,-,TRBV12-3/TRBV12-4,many,TGTGTCGAGGGGGGAAACCTTGGCTACACCTTC,CVEGGNLGYTF
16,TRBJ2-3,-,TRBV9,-,TGTGCCAGCAGCGTAGGAGGGAGATGGGGCACAGATACGCAGTATTTT,CASSVGGRWGTDTQYF
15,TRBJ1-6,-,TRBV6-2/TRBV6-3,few,TGTGCCAGCAGTTACGGGACGGATTATAATTCACCCCTCCACTTT,CASSYGTDYNSPLHF
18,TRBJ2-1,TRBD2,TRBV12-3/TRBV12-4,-,TGTGCCAACAGACTTAAGTGGCTAGCGGGGGGCCGGAACAATGAGCAGTTCTTC,CANRLKWLAGGRNNEQFF
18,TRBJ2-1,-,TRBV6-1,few,TGTGCCAGCAGTGGAATAAGGAGACAGGATTATTCACAATATGAGCAGTTCTTC,CASSGIRRQDYSQYEQFF
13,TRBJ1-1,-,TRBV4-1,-,TGCGCCAGCAGCCAAGTTCGCCGGTATGAAACTTTCTTT,CASSQVRRYETFF
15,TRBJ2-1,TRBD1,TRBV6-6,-,TGTGCCAGCAGTTACCCGGGACAGGGTTTCGGTGAGCAGTTCTTC,CASSYPGQGFGEQFF
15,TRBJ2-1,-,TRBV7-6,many,TGTGCCAGCAGCTTTTCGGGACAACCTACAATAGAGCAGTTCTTC,CASSFSGQPTIEQFF
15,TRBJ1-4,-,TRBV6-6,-,TGTGCCAGCAGGATGGTGGTGGGAGTGGGGGAAAAACTGTTTTTT,CASRMVVGVGEKLFF
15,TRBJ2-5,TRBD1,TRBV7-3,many,TGTGCCAGCAGCCCAGCGGACAGGGGTATGGAGACCCAGTACTTC,CASSPADRGMETQYF
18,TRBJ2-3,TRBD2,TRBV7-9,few,TGTGCCAGCAGCAGTTACGGACTGGGACTAGGAGAGGCAGATACGCAGTATTTT,CASSSYGLGLGEADTQYF
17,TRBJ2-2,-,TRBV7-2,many,TGTGCCAGCAGCCAAGGTCGGGGGTTCCAGTGGGGCGGGGAGCTGTTTTTT,CASSQGRGFQWGGELFF
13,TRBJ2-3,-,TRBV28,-,TGTGCCAGCAGTACCTCGACAGAATATACGCAGTATTTT,CASSTSTEYTQYF
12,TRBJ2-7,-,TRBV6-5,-,TGTGCCAGCAGCTCGACAGTATTCGAGCAGTACTTC,CASSSTVFEQYF
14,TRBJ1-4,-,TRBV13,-,TGTGCCAGCAGCCCGGGGCACGGGGCGGTAAAACTGTTTTTT,CASSPGHGAVKLFF
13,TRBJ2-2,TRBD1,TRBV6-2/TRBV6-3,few,TGTGCCAGTAAAGACAGGGGCACCGGGGAGCTGTTTTTT,CASKDRGTGELFF
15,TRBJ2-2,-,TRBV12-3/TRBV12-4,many,TGTGCCAGCAGTCAAGGGGGTCTTGGCACCGGGGAGCTGTTTTTT,CASSQGGLGTGELFF
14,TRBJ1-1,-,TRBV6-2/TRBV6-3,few,TGTGCCAGCAGTTACGGTGTGAGGGGCACTGAAGCTTTCTTT,CASSYGVRGTEAFF
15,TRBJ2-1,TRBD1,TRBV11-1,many,TGTGCCAGCAGCTTTGGGACAGGGGGGAGGGATGAGCAGTTCTTC,CASSFGTGGRDEQFF
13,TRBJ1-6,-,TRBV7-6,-,TGTGCCAGCAGCGGATCAGGGGTAGAACCCCTCCACTTT,CASSGSGVEPLHF
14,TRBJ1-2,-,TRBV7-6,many,TGTGCCAGCAGCTCCCCTGGAGATAACTATGGCTACACCTTC,CASSSPGDNYGYTF
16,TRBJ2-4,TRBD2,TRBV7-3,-,TGTGCCAGCAGCTTAAACGGGGCGGGGGAAAGGAACATTCAGTACTTC,CASSLNGAGERNIQYF
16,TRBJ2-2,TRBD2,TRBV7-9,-,TGTGCCAGCAGCCCTCGGGGAGGGGCGAACACCGGGGAGCTGTTTTTT,CASSPRGGANTGELFF
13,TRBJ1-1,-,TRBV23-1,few,TGCGCCAGCAGTCCGGGGACCGCCACTGAAGCTTTCTTT,CASSPGTATEAFF
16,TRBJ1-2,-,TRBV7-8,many,TGTGCCAGCAGCTTAGATCTTCTGGGACACCGCTATGGCTACACCTTC,CASSLDLLGHRYGYTF
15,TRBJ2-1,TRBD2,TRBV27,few,TGTGCCAGCAACATCCCGGGACTAGCTCACAATGAGCAGTTCTTC,CASNIPGLAHNEQFF
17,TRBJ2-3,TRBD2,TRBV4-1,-,TGCGCCAGCAGCCAAGAGGCCGCTAGCGGGAACACAGATACGCAGTATTTT,CASSQEAASGNTDTQYF
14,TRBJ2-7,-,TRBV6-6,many,TGTGCCAGCAGTTACTCGAGTTCGGGGTACGAGCAGTACTTC,CASSYSSSGYEQYF
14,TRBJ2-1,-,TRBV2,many,TGTGCCAGCAGTGTAGAGACAGCCCTCAATGAGCAGTTCTTC,CASSVETALNEQFF
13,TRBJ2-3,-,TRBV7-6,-,TGTGCCAGCAGTCATGGCGGCGGTCCAGAGCAGTATTTT,CASSHGGGPEQYF
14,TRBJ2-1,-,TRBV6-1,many,TGTGCCAGCACCCCGGCGGGAACCTACAATGAGCAGTTCTTC,CASTPAGTYNEQFF
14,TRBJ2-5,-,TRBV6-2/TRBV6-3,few,TGTGCCAGCGGGAGCGATGGGGACCAAGAGACCCAGTACTTC,CASGSDGDQETQYF
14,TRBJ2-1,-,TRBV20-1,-,TGCAGTGCTAGTATTCTAGCGACCTACAATGAGCAGTTCTTC,CSASILATYNEQFF
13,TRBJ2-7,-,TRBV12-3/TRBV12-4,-,TGTGCCAGCAGTTTAGTGTTTATGGGCGAGCAGTACTTC,CASSLVFMGEQYF
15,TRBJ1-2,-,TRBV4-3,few,TGCGCCAGCAGCCAAGATCCCGACACTAACTATGGCTACACCTTC,CASSQDPDTNYGYTF
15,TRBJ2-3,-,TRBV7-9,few,TGTGCCAGCGTCTTGGGACCGACCTACACAGATACGCAGTATTTT,CASVLGPTYTDTQYF
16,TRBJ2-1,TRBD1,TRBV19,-,TGTGCCAGTAGTATAAGTGAGGGACAGGGTTACAATGAGCAGTTCTTC,CASSISEGQGYNEQFF
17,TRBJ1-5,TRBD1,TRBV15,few,TGTGCCACCAGCAGCCCTCAGGGGGACAGGGTGAATCAGCCCCAGCATTTT,CATSSPQGDRVNQPQHF
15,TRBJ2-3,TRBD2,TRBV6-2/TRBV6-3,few,TGTGCCAGCAGTTACTTCGGGGGGGCCTCAGATACGCAGTATTTT,CASSYFGGASDTQYF
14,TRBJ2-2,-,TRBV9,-,TGTGCCAGCAGCCCCTCAGGACAGAGCGGGGAGCTGTTTTTT,CASSPSGQSGELFF
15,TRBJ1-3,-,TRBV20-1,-,TGCAGTGCTAGACGCACGCTGAGCTCTGGAAACACCATATATTTT,CSARRTLSSGNTIYF
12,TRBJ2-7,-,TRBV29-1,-,TGCAGCGTTGAATTCATAGGGAACGAGCAGTACTTC,CSVEFIGNEQYF